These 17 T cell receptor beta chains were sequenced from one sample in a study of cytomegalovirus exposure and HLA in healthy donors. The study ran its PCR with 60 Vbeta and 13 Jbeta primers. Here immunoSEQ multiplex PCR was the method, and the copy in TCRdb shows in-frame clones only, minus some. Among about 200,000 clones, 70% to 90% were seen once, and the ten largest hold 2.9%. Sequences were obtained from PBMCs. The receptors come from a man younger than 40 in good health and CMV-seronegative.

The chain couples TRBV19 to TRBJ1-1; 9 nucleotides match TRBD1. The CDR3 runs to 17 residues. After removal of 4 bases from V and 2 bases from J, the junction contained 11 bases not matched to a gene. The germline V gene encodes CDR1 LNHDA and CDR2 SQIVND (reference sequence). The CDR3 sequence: CASSSTGTGRFNTEAFF. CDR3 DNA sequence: TGTGCCAGTAGTAGCACCGGGACAGGGCGATTCAACACTGAAGCTTTCTTT.

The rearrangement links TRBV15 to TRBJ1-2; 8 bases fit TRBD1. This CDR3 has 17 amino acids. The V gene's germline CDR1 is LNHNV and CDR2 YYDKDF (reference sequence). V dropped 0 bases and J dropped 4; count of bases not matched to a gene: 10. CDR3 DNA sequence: TGTGCCACCAGCAGAGAACCAACCGCAGGGGGCGGCTATGGCTACACCTTC. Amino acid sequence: CATSREPTAGGGYGYTF.

CDR3 protein: CASSQGSTYGYTF. CDR3 nucleotide sequence: TGTGCCAGCAGTCAGGGGTCTACCTATGGCTACACCTTC. This rearrangement joins TRBV28 to TRBJ1-2; a possible D gene is TRBD1 (6 bases). The CDR3 runs 13 residues. V lost 5 bases and J lost 4, with 11 bases in between. CDR1 MDHEN and CDR2 SYDVKM come from the germline V gene.

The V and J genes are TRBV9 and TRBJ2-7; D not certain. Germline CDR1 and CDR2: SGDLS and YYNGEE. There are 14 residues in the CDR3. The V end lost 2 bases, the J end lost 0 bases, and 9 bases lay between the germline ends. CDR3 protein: CASSVTVDSYEQYF. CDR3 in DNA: TGTGCCAGCAGCGTCACAGTGGACTCCTACGAGCAGTACTTC.

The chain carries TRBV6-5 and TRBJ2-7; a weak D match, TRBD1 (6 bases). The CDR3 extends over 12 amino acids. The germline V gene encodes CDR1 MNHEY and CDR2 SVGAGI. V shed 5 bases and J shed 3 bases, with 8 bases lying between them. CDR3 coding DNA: TGTGCCAGCAGTCCGGGACACTACGAGCAGTACTTC. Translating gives CASSPGHYEQYF.

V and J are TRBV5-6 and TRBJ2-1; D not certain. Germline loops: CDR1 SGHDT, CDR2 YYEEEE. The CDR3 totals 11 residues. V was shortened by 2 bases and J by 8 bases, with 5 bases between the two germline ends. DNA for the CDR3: TGTGCCAGCAGCTTTGGCCATGAGCAGTTCTTC. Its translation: CASSFGHEQFF.

CDR3 region: CASSFTQGAGAGNTIYF. CDR3 DNA: TGTGCCAGCAGCTTTACACAGGGGGCAGGAGCAGGAAACACCATATATTTT. The chain has TRBV7-2 and TRBJ1-3; TRBD1 matches at 9 bases. The CDR3 runs 17 residues. CDR1 and CDR2 (germline): SGHTA, FQGNSA. V lost 3 bases and J lost 4; bases outside the gene matches: 10.

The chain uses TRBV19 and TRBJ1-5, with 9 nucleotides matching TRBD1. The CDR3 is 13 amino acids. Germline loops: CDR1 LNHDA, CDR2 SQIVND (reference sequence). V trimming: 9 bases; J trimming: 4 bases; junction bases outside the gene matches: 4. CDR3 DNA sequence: TGTGCCAGCAGGACAGGGGCGAATCAGCCCCAGCATTTT. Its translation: CASRTGANQPQHF.

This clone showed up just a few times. For the CDR3, the DNA is TGTGCCAGCAGTGAAGGGTGGGGGGTTCGAACTAATGAAAAACTGTTTTTT. This sequence encodes CASSEGWGVRTNEKLFF. The V gene is TRBV2, the J gene TRBJ1-4, with D maybe TRBD1 (5 bases). V was pared by 1 base and J by 1 base, with 13 bases between. Germline values: CDR1 SNHLY, CDR2 FYNNEI. This CDR3 comprises 17 residues.

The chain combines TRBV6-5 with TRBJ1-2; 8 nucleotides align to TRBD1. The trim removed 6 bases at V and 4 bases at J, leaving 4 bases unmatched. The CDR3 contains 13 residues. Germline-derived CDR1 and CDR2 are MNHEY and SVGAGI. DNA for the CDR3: TGTGCCAGCAGCCGGGACAGGATCTATGGCTACACCTTC. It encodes CASSRDRIYGYTF.

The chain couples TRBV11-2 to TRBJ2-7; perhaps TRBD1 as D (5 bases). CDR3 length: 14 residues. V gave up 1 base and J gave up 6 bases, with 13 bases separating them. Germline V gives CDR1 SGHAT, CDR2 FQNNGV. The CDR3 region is CASSLVVVGVEQYF. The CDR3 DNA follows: TGTGCCAGCAGCTTAGTGGTGGTAGGGGTCGAGCAGTACTTC.

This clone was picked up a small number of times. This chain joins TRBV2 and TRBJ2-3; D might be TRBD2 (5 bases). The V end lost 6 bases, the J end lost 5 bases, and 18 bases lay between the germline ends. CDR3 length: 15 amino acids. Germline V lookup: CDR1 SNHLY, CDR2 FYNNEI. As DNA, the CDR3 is TGTGCCAGCAGGTTGGAGGTGGGAGATGGAGATACGCAGTATTTT. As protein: CASRLEVGDGDTQYF.

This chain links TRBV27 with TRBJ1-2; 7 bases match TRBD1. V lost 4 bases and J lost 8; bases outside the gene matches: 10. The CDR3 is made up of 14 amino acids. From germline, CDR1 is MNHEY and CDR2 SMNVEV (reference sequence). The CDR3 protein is CASSWDRLLSGYTF. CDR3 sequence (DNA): TGTGCCAGCAGTTGGGACAGACTACTATCGGGCTACACCTTC.

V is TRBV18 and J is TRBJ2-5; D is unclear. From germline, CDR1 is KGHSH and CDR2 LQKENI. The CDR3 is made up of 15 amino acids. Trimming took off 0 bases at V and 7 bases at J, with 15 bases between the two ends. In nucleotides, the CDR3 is TGTGCCAGCTCACCACCGGGCAACCCAAAGATGACCCAGTACTTC. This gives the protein CASSPPGNPKMTQYF.

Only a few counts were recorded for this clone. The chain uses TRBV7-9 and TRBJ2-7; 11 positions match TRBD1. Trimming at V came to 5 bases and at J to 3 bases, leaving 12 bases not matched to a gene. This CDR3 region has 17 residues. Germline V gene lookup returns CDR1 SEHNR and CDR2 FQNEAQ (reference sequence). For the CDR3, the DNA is TGTGCCAGCAGCCCGCGGACTTCCGGGACAGGGGGCTACGAGCAGTACTTC. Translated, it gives CASSPRTSGTGGYEQYF.

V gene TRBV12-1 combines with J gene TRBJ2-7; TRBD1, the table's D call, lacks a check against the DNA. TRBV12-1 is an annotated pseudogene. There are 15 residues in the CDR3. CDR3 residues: CASSFPLQGKYEQYF. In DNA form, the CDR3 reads TGTGCCAGCAGCTTTCCCCTACAGGGGAAGTACGAGCAGTACTTC.

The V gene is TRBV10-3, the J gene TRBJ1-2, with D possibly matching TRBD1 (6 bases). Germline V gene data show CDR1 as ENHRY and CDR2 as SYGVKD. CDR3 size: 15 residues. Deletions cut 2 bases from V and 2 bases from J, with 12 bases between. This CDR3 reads CAISEASTGNYGYTF. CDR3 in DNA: TGTGCCATCAGTGAGGCTTCTACAGGGAACTATGGCTACACCTTC.